Listed below are T cell receptor beta chains from one sample, sequenced in a study of T cell repertoires in cytomegalovirus infection. These TCRs are of unknown antigen specificity. TCRdb independently ran MiXCR on the reads; one entry per CDR3 protein. The data contain around 71,000 distinct CDR3 sequences, roughly 39% of them singletons. The material was CD8+ T cells from cultured PBMCs, obtained from culture after CMV antigen stimulation. The receptors come from a human donor in good health (CMV status not recorded). Some clones in this sample may be carry-over from other donors' samples. Both conserved end residues are part of each CDR3. The order of the fields is D gene, clone size, V gene, CDR3 length, J gene, CDR3 DNA, CDR3 protein. The D gene is left open where the match is weak. Clone sizes are given selectively: once, few, many, or a class where the clone is expanded.

D: NA
size: NA
V: TRBV7-9
length: 14
J: TRBJ2-5
DNA: TGTGCCAGCAGCCCCCAGGTGGGGCCGGAGACCCAGTACTTC
CDR3: CASSPQVGPETQYF

D: NA
size: NA
V: TRBV19
length: 14
J: TRBJ1-5
DNA: TGTGCCAGTAGGAGGAAGGGGGTCGTTCAGCCCCAGCATTTT
CDR3: CASRRKGVVQPQHF

D: NA
size: once
V: TRBV12-5
length: 18
J: TRBJ2-6
DNA: TGTGCTAGTGGTTTTTTTAGGGCAGTCGGTTCTGGGGCCAACGTCCTGACTTTC
CDR3: CASGFFRAVGSGANVLTF

D: NA
size: NA
V: TRBV6-6
length: 14
J: TRBJ1-5
DNA: TGTGCCAGCAGTCTTACTCCCAGCAATCAGCCCCAGCATTTT
CDR3: CASSLTPSNQPQHF

D: NA
size: NA
V: TRBV6-2/TRBV6-3
length: 14
J: TRBJ1-5
DNA: TGTGCCAGCAGTTACGATCGGGTTAATCAGCCCCAGCATTTT
CDR3: CASSYDRVNQPQHF

D: NA
size: NA
V: TRBV7-2
length: 14
J: TRBJ2-5
DNA: TGTGCCAGCAGCTTTTCACGGGTGGGAGAGACCCAGTACTTC
CDR3: CASSFSRVGETQYF

D: NA
size: few
V: TRBV5-6
length: 14
J: TRBJ2-1
DNA: TGTGCCAGCAGCTTCGGGTCGCCCTACAATGAGCAGTTCTTC
CDR3: CASSFGSPYNEQFF

D: TRBD2
size: NA
V: TRBV24-1
length: 13
J: TRBJ2-3
DNA: TGTGCCACCAGCGGGACTAGCGGGAGTACGCAGTATTTT
CDR3: CATSGTSGSTQYF

D: NA
size: NA
V: TRBV5-6
length: 15
J: TRBJ2-5
DNA: TGTGCCAGCAGCTCCGCGGGAACGATGAAAGAGACCCAGTACTTC
CDR3: CASSSAGTMKETQYF

D: NA
size: many
V: TRBV7-8
length: 15
J: TRBJ2-1
DNA: TGTGCCAGCAGCCCGGACCTCTCTAGGGTTCATGAGCAGTTCTTC
CDR3: CASSPDLSRVHEQFF

D: TRBD2
size: few
V: TRBV7-6
length: 16
J: TRBJ2-5
DNA: TGTGCCAGCAGCTTTCCTCTCCGGGGGGGCGAAGAGACCCAGTACTTC
CDR3: CASSFPLRGGEETQYF

D: TRBD2
size: NA
V: TRBV6-5
length: 13
J: TRBJ2-7
DNA: TGTGCCAGCAGTTATTCGGGGGGACGCGAGCAGTACTTC
CDR3: CASSYSGGREQYF

D: NA
size: few
V: TRBV4-3
length: 15
J: TRBJ2-7
DNA: TGCGCCAGCAGCCCGTCCCTCGGTCCTTTTAACGAGCAGTACTTC
CDR3: CASSPSLGPFNEQYF

D: NA
size: NA
V: TRBV14
length: 20
J: TRBJ1-3
DNA: TGTGCCAGCAGCCATTTATCCTTCGGGGACGGTCCCAGCTCTGGAAACACCATATATTTT
CDR3: CASSHLSFGDGPSSGNTIYF

D: TRBD1
size: NA
V: TRBV7-2
length: 17
J: TRBJ2-7
DNA: TGTGCCAGCAGCTTAACGACCCCGGGACAGGGAATCTACGAGCAGTACTTC
CDR3: CASSLTTPGQGIYEQYF

D: TRBD1
size: NA
V: TRBV27
length: 17
J: TRBJ1-4
DNA: TGTGCCAGCGCGCCGGACAGGGACTACGCAACTAATGAAAAACTGTTTTTT
CDR3: CASAPDRDYATNEKLFF

D: NA
size: NA
V: TRBV7-8
length: 14
J: TRBJ1-1
DNA: TGTGCCAGCAGCTCGGACCCTATGAACACTGAAGCTTTCTTT
CDR3: CASSSDPMNTEAFF

D: NA
size: once
V: TRBV5-6
length: 14
J: TRBJ1-4
DNA: TGTGCCAGCAGCTTAGTGACAGCAGATGAAAAACTGTTTTTT
CDR3: CASSLVTADEKLFF

D: TRBD1
size: NA
V: TRBV6-1
length: 11
J: TRBJ2-7
DNA: TGTGCCACCAGACAGGGGTTCGAGCAGTACTTC
CDR3: CATRQGFEQYF

D: TRBD1
size: few
V: TRBV4-1
length: 19
J: TRBJ2-2
DNA: TGCGCCAGCAGCCAAAGACTCCCTTGGGACAGGGGGAACACCGGGGAGCTGTTTTTT
CDR3: CASSQRLPWDRGNTGELFF

D: TRBD1
size: NA
V: TRBV28
length: 15
J: TRBJ1-4
DNA: TGTGCCAGCAGTTTATTGACAGGGACTAATGAAAAACTGTTTTTT
CDR3: CASSLLTGTNEKLFF

D: NA
size: NA
V: TRBV5-1
length: 14
J: TRBJ2-5
DNA: TGCGCCAGCAGCGGAGACAGCCCCCAAGAGACCCAGTACTTC
CDR3: CASSGDSPQETQYF

D: TRBD2
size: NA
V: TRBV13
length: 13
J: TRBJ2-7
DNA: TGTGCCAGCAGCCCGGGGGGGAGATACGAGCAGTACTTC
CDR3: CASSPGGRYEQYF

D: NA
size: NA
V: TRBV5-1
length: 18
J: TRBJ1-3
DNA: TGCGCCAGCAGCTTGGCCCCACACGACAGATGGGAAGGAAACACCATATATTTT
CDR3: CASSLAPHDRWEGNTIYF

D: NA
size: NA
V: TRBV5-1
length: 16
J: TRBJ2-1
DNA: TGCGCCAGCAGCTCGGGACTGGGAGGCTCCTACAATGAGCAGTTCTTC
CDR3: CASSSGLGGSYNEQFF

D: NA
size: many
V: TRBV2
length: 16
J: TRBJ2-1
DNA: TGTGCCAGCAGCCCGACGATTCCCCCCTCGGGCAATGAGCAGTTCTTC
CDR3: CASSPTIPPSGNEQFF

D: NA
size: NA
V: TRBV5-5
length: 13
J: TRBJ1-3
DNA: TGTGCCAGCAGCTGGACAGTCGGAAACACCATATATTTT
CDR3: CASSWTVGNTIYF